This T cell receptor beta chain was retrieved from a study of cytomegalovirus exposure and HLA in healthy donors. Study conclusions and caveats: Reports credit the classifier with highly specific, highly sensitive diagnosis of cytomegalovirus status. There were some public TCRs occurring in many donors, but most TCR sequences were rare.

Concerning this clone: The antigen is undetermined.

Clones were read by immunoSEQ multiplex PCR, and TCRdb kept only the in-frame ones, dropping some. The sample consists of fewer than 250,000 clones, around 90% of them appearing once. Sequenced input: PBMCs. This clonotype was obtained from a woman younger than 30 in good health and CMV-seropositive.

CDR3 amino acids: CASSLNGVSYNEQFF. The CDR3 DNA is TGTGCCAGCAGCCTGAACGGGGTATCCTACAATGAGCAGTTCTTC. The chain is built from TRBV14 and TRBJ2-1, with D possibly TRBD2 on 5 matching bases. The V gene's germline CDR1 is SGHDN and CDR2 FVKESK. The CDR3 loop spans 15 amino acids. The V end was cut by 4 bases, the J end by 1 base, with 11 bases between.